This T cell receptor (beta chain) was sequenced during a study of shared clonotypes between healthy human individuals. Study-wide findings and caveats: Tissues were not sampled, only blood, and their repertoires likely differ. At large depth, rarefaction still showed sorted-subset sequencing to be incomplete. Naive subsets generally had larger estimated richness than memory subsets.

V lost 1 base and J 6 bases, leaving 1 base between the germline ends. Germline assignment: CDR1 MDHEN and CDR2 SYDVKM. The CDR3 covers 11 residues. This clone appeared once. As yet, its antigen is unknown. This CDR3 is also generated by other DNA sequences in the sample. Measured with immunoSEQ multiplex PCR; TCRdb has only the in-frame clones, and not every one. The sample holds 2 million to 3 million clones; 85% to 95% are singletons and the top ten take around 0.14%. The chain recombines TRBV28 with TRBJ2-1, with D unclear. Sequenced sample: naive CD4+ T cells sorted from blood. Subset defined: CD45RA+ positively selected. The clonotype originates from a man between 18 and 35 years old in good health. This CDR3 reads CASSLSNEQFF. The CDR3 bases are TGTGCCAGCAGTTTATCCAATGAGCAGTTCTTC.